These 20 T cell receptor beta chains came from one sample sequenced in a study of blood T cell repertoires in COVID-19. The repertoire was sequenced with immunoSEQ multiplex PCR; TCRdb's copy has only in-frame clones and lacks some. The sample holds some 85,000 clones, 89% seen once. Sequenced: peripheral blood. The receptors here all came from a man aged 45-60 years with acute or convalescent COVID-19.

This sequence joins TRBV2 and TRBJ2-5, with a tentative D call TRBD1 (5 bases). Trimming took 2 bases from V and 3 from J, leaving 10 bases between them. The germline V gene has CDR1 SNHLY and CDR2 FYNNEI. The length of the CDR3 is 14 residues. DNA for the CDR3: TGTGCCAGCAGTGAAATGGGGCGCGAAGAGACCCAGTACTTC. Protein: CASSEMGREETQYF.

The chain links TRBV7-8 to TRBJ1-3; 10 positions agree with TRBD1. Germline CDR1 is SGHVS and CDR2 is FQNEAQ. This CDR3 has 15 amino acids. V trimming: 4 bases; J trimming: 4 bases; junction bases outside the gene matches: 4. CDR3 sequence reads: CASSSRTGGGNTIYF. DNA of the CDR3: TGTGCCAGCAGCTCCCGGACAGGGGGAGGAAACACCATATATTTT.

CDR3 residues: CASGRPGPGQPQHF. CDR3 nucleotide sequence: TGTGCCAGCGGGAGACCAGGACCCGGGCAGCCCCAGCATTTT. The chain carries TRBV6-5 and TRBJ1-5, with D uncertain. The V end was cut by 8 bases, the J end by 7 bases, with 18 bases between. This CDR3 contains 14 residues. CDR1 is MNHEY, CDR2 SVGAGI, per germline.

The gene calls are TRBV19 and TRBJ1-1; unclear D gene. The CDR3 is 13 amino acids. The V gene's germline CDR1 is LNHDA and CDR2 SQIVND (reference sequence). V was trimmed by 3 bases and J by 4 bases, leaving 9 bases between them. CDR3 loop: CASSIGRRTEAFF. The CDR3 DNA is TGTGCCAGTAGTATTGGCCGCCGCACTGAAGCTTTCTTT.

The V call is TRBV6-5, the J call TRBJ1-4; D is unclear. Germline assignment: CDR1 MNHEY and CDR2 SVGAGI. V was trimmed by 6 bases and J by 4 bases, leaving 9 bases between them. The CDR3 is 13 residues long. CDR3 nucleotides: TGTGCCAGCAGAAGTCGGGGTAATGAAAAACTGTTTTTT. Translating it yields CASRSRGNEKLFF.

This clone turned up a few times. The chain has TRBV18 and TRBJ2-3, with 11 positions matching TRBD2. V shed 1 base and J 3 bases; nucleotides not matched to a gene: 9. Germline lookup yields CDR1 KGHSH and CDR2 LQKENI. The CDR3 extends over 18 amino acids. In DNA, the CDR3 is TGTGCCAGCTCACCACGCAATAGCGGGGGGGCCGGGACAGATACGCAGTATTTT. It translates to CASSPRNSGGAGTDTQYF.

This chain uses TRBV25-1 with TRBJ1-2; D not certain. This CDR3 contains 15 residues. Germline loops: CDR1 MGHDK, CDR2 SYGVNS. V was trimmed by 1 base and J by 0 bases, leaving 9 bases between them. The CDR3 here is CASSESRGSNYGYTF. The CDR3 nucleotides read TGTGCCAGCAGTGAATCTCGGGGTTCTAACTATGGCTACACCTTC.

The rearrangement joins TRBV12-5 to TRBJ2-2; D call uncertain. This CDR3 has 18 residues. Germline CDR1 reads LGHNT; CDR2 reads FRNRAP. Trimming removed 4 bases at V and 0 bases at J, with 18 bases between. In DNA, the CDR3 is TGTGCTAGTGGTTCGAGAACAGCCCTGAACACGAACACCGGGGAGCTGTTTTTT. This gives the protein CASGSRTALNTNTGELFF.

The genes are TRBV4-1 and TRBJ2-3; 11 nucleotides agree with TRBD1. The CDR3 sequence is 15 residues long. CDR1 and CDR2 from the germline V gene are MGHRA and YSYEKL. V was pared by 0 bases and J by 4 bases, with 0 bases of the junction left unmatched. CDR3 nucleotides: TGCGCCAGCAGCCAAGAGGGACAGGGGGCAGATACGCAGTATTTT. Its protein is CASSQEGQGADTQYF.

The V gene is TRBV6-5, the J gene TRBJ1-2; 9 bases match TRBD1. The CDR3 extends over 13 amino acids. The V and J ends lost 6 bases and 7 bases, in that order; junction bases with no gene match: 6. The germline V gene has CDR1 MNHEY and CDR2 SVGAGI. For the CDR3, the DNA is TGTGCCAGCAGCCGGGACAGGGTCGGTGGCTACACCTTC. This gives the protein CASSRDRVGGYTF.

The rearrangement joins TRBV11-2 to TRBJ2-2, with 14 bases fitting TRBD2. V gave up 5 bases and J gave up 3 bases; unmatched junction bases: 11. Germline V gives CDR1 SGHAT, CDR2 FQNNGV. This CDR3 has 19 residues. The CDR3 DNA is TGTGCCAGCAGCCGGCCCAGACTAGCGGGGGGGCTTGACACCGGGGAGCTGTTTTTT. This codes for CASSRPRLAGGLDTGELFF.

This sequence joins TRBV29-1 and TRBJ2-1, with D maybe TRBD2 (6 bases). Looked up from germline, CDR1 is SQVTM and CDR2 is ANQGSEA. V lost 4 bases and J 0 bases, leaving 7 bases between the germline ends. This CDR3 is built from 13 residues. The CDR3, as DNA: TGCAGCGTTGCGACTAGCTCCTACAATGAGCAGTTCTTC. Translation: CSVATSSYNEQFF.

The chain joins TRBV30 to TRBJ1-6; no clear D. Trimming took off 1 base at V and 4 bases at J, with 2 bases between the two ends. In germline, CDR1 is GTSNPN, CDR2 SVGIG (reference sequence). The CDR3 spans 12 residues. The CDR3 DNA is TGTGCCTGGAGTGCATATAATTCACCCCTCCACTTT. Encoded protein: CAWSAYNSPLHF.

The chain couples TRBV27 to TRBJ1-2, with D maybe TRBD1 (6 bases). Trimming stripped 1 base from V and 4 bases from J, with 16 bases between. Per the germline V gene, CDR1 is MNHEY and CDR2 is SMNVEV (reference sequence). The CDR3 spans 16 residues. CDR3: CASSLLYDRPGYGYTF. CDR3 coding DNA: TGTGCCAGCAGTTTATTGTACGACAGGCCGGGCTATGGCTACACCTTC.

This chain joins TRBV10-3 and TRBJ1-2, with a possible D match to TRBD1 (5 bases). Germline-derived CDR1 and CDR2 are ENHRY and SYGVKD. V was trimmed by 2 bases and J by 4 bases, leaving 8 bases between them. CDR3 size: 13 residues. DNA for the CDR3: TGTGCCATCAGTGAGGTGCAGGGCTATGGCTACACCTTC. This codes for CAISEVQGYGYTF.

The rearrangement links TRBV19 to TRBJ2-7, with D tentatively TRBD1 (6 bases). This CDR3 comprises 15 residues. CDR1 is LNHDA, CDR2 SQIVND, per germline (reference sequence). Trimming took 5 bases from V and 0 from J, leaving 14 bases between them. This CDR3 reads CASSARQALSYEQYF. CDR3 coding DNA: TGTGCCAGTAGTGCAAGACAGGCCCTCTCCTACGAGCAGTACTTC.

The chain combines TRBV11-2 with TRBJ2-1, with TRBD2 identical over 16 bases. CDR3 length: 16 residues. Per germline, CDR1 SGHAT and CDR2 FQNNGV. V lost 5 bases to trimming and J lost 7 bases; unmatched junction nucleotides: 5. The CDR3 coding sequence is TGTGCCAGCAGCGCTGGGACTAGCGGGGGGGTTAATGAGCAGTTCTTC. Residues: CASSAGTSGGVNEQFF.

The gene calls are TRBV6-1 and TRBJ1-5; D not certain. The CDR3 is 14 amino acids. Trimming left V 2 bases short and J 9 bases short, with 14 bases between. CDR1 and CDR2 from the germline V gene are MNHNS and SASEGT. In DNA, the CDR3 is TGTGCCAGCAGTGAATATCTCAATCAGCGGCCCCAGCATTTT. Amino acids: CASSEYLNQRPQHF.

This chain uses TRBV28 with TRBJ2-5; the match to TRBD2 covers 11 bases. The CDR3 totals 15 residues. Per germline, CDR1 MDHEN and CDR2 SYDVKM. The junction had 8 bases not matched to a gene; V was cut back by 5 bases and J by 6 bases. The CDR3, as DNA: TGTGCCAGCAGTGAGAATAGCGGGGGGGCAAAGACCCAGTACTTC. It encodes CASSENSGGAKTQYF.

The chain employs TRBV12-3 or TRBV12-4 and TRBJ2-3; 7 nucleotides agree with TRBD1. This CDR3 has 12 residues. The ends lost 9 bases at V and 3 bases at J; junction bases unmatched: 3. CDR3 DNA: TGTGCCAGTATGGACAGGACAGATACGCAGTATTTT. This encodes CASMDRTDTQYF.